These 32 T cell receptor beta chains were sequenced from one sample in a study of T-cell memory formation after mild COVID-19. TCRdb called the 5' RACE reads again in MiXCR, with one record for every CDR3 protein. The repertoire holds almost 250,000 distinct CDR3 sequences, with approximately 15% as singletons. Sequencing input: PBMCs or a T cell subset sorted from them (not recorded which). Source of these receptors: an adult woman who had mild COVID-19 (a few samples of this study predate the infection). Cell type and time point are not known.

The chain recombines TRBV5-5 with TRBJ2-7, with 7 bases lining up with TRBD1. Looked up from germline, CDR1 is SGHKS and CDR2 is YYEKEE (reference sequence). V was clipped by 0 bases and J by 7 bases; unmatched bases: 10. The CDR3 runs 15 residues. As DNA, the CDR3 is TGTGCCAGCAGCTTGGATTTGGGACAGCCGGGGGAGCAGTACTTC. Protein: CASSLDLGQPGEQYF.

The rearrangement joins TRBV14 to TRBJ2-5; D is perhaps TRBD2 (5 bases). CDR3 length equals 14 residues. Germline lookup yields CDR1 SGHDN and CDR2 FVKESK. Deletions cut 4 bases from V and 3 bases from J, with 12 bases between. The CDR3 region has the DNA TGTGCCAGCAGCCGGCGGGCAGCTAAAGAGACCCAGTACTTC. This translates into CASSRRAAKETQYF.

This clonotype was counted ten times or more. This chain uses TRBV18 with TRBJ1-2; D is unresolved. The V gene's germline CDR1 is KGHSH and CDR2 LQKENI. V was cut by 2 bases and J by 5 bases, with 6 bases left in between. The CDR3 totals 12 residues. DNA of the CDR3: TGTGCCAGCTCACCAGAGGGATATGGCTACACCTTC. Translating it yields CASSPEGYGYTF.

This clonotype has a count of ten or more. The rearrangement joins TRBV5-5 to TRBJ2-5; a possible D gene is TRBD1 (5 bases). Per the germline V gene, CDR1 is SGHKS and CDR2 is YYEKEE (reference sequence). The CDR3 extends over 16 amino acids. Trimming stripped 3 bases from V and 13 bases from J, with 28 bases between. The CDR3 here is CASSYLATDILGPGYF. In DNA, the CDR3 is TGTGCCAGCAGCTACCTTGCAACGGACATCCTCGGGCCTGGGTACTTC.

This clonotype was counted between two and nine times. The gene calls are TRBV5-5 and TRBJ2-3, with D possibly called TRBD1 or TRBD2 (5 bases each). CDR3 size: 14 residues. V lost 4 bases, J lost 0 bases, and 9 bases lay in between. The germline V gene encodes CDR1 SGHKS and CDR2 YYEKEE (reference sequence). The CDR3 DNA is TGTGCCAGCAGCCGGGACGTTAGCACAGATACGCAGTATTTT. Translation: CASSRDVSTDTQYF.

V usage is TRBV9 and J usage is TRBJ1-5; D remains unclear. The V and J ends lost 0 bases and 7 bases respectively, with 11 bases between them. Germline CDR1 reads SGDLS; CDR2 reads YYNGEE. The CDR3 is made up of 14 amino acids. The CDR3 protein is CASSVGFGGQPQHF. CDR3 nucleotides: TGTGCCAGCAGCGTAGGATTCGGAGGACAGCCCCAGCATTTT.

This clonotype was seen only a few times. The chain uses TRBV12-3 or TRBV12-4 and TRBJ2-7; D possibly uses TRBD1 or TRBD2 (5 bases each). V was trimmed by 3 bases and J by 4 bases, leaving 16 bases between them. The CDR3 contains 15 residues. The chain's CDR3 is CASSLGGTGGYEQYF. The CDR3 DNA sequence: TGTGCCAGCAGTTTGGGCGGTACAGGCGGGTACGAGCAGTACTTC.

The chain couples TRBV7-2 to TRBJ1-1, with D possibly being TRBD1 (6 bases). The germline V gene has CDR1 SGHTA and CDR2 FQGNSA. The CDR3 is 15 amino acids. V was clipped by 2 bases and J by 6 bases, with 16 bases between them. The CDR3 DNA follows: TGTGCCAGCAGCTTAATTGTAAGGGGGAGCGCTGAAGCTTTCTTT. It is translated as CASSLIVRGSAEAFF.

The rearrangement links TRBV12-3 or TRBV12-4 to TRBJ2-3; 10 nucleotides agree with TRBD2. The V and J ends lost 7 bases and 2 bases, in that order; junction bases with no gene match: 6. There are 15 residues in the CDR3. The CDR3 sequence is CASTFGLAVTDTQYF. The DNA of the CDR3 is TGTGCCAGCACTTTCGGACTAGCGGTCACAGATACGCAGTATTTT.

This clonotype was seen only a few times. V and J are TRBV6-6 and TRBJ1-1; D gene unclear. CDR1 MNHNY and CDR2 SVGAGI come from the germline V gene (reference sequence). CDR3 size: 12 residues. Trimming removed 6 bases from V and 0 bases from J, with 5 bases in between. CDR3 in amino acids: CASSKLNTEAFF. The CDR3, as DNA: TGTGCCAGCAGCAAGCTGAACACTGAAGCTTTCTTT.

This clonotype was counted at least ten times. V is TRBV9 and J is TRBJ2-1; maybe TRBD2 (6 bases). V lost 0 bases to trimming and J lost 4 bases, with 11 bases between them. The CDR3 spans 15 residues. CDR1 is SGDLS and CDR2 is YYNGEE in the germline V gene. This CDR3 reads CASSVAGTSYNEQFF. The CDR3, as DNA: TGTGCCAGCAGCGTAGCGGGGACTTCTTACAATGAGCAGTTCTTC.

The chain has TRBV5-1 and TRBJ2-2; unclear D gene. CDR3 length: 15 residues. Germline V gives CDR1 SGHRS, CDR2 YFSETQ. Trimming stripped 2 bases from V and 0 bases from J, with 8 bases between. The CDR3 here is CASSFMSSNTGELFF. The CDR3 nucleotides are TGCGCCAGCAGCTTCATGTCATCGAACACCGGGGAGCTGTTTTTT.

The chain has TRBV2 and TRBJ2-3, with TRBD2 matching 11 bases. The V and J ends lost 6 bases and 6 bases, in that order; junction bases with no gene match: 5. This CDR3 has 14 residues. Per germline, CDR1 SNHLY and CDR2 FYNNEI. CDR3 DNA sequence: TGTGCCAGCAGGCCGGGACTAGCGGTCGATACGCAGTATTTT. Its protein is CASRPGLAVDTQYF.

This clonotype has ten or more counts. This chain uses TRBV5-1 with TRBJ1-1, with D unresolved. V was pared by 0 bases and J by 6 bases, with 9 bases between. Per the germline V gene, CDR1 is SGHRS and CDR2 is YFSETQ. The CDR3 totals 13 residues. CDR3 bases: TGCGCCAGCAGCTTGGACCCTACTTCTGAAGCTTTCTTT. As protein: CASSLDPTSEAFF.

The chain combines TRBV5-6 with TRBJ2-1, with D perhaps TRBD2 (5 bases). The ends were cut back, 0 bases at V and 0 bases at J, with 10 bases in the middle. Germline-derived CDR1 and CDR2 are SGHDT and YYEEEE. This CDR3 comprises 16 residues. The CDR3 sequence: CASSLAGRGSYNEQFF. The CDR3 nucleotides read TGTGCCAGCAGCTTGGCAGGTCGGGGCTCCTACAATGAGCAGTTCTTC.

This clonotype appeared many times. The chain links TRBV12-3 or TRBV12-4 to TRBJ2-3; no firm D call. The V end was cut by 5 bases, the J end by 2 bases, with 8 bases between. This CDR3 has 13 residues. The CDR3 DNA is TGTGCCAGCAGTCCTCCGAACACAGATACGCAGTATTTT. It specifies CASSPPNTDTQYF.

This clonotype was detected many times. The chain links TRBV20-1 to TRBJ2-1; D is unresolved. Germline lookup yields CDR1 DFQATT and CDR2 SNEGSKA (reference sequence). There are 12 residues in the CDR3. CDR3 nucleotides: TGCAGCCCTCGTATCAGCCACAATGAGCAGTTCTTC. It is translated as CSPRISHNEQFF.

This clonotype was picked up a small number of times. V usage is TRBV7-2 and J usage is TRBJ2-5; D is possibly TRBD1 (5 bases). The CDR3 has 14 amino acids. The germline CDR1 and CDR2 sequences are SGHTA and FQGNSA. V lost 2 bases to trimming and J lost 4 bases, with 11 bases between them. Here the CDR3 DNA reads TGTGCCAGCAGCTTACAGGGAAGGGCAGAGACCCAGTACTTC. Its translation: CASSLQGRAETQYF.

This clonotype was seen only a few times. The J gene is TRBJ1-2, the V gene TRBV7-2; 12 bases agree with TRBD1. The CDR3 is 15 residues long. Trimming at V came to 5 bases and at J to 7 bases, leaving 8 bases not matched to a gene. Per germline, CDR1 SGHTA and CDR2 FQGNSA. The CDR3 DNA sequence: TGTGCCAGCAGCCCCGGGGACAGGGGGCGTTTTGGCTACACCTTC. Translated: CASSPGDRGRFGYTF. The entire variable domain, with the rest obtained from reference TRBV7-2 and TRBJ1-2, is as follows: GAGVSQSPSNKVTEKGKDVELRCDPISGHTALYWYRQSLGQGLEFLIYFQGNSAPDKSGLPSDRFSAERTGGSVSTLTIQRTQQEDSAVYLCASSPGDRGRFGYTFGSGTRLTVV.

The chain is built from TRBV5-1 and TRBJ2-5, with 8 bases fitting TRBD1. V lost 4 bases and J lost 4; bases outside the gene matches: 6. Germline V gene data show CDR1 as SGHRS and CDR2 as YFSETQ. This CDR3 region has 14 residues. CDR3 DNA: TGCGCCAGCAGCAACGGACAGGGAAGAGAGACCCAGTACTTC. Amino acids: CASSNGQGRETQYF.

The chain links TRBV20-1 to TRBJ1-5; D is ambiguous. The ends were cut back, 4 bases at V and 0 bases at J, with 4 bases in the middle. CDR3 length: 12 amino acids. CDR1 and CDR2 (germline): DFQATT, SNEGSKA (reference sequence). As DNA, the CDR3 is TGCAGTGCTAAAGTTAGCAATCAGCCCCAGCATTTT. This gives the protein CSAKVSNQPQHF.

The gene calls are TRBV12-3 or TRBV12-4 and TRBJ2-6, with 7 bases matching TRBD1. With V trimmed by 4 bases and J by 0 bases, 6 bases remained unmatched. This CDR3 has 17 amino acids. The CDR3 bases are TGTGCCAGCAGTTGGGGACAGCTTCCCTCTGGGGCCAACGTCCTGACTTTC. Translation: CASSWGQLPSGANVLTF.

CDR3 region: CATSIGTRRAGELFF. For the CDR3, the DNA is TGTGCCACCAGTATCGGGACGAGGAGGGCCGGGGAGCTGTTTTTT. The chain uses TRBV15 and TRBJ2-2; maybe TRBD2 (6 bases). The germline CDR1 and CDR2 sequences are LNHNV and YYDKDF (reference sequence). The CDR3 has 15 residues. The ends were cut back, 6 bases at V and 6 bases at J, with 17 bases in the middle.

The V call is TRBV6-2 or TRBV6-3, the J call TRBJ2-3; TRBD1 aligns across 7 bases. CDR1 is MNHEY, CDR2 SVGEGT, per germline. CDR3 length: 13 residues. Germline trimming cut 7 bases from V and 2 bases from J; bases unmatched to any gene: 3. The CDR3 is CASKKGATDTQYF. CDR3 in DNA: TGTGCCAGCAAAAAGGGGGCCACAGATACGCAGTATTTT.

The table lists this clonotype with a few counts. CDR3 coding DNA: TGTGCCAGCACTCCAGGGGGCAATCAGCCCCAGCATTTT. The encoded protein is CASTPGGNQPQHF. The V gene is TRBV12-3 or TRBV12-4, the J gene TRBJ1-5; possibly TRBD1 for D (6 bases). V gave up 7 bases and J gave up 2 bases, with 9 bases separating them. CDR3 length: 13 amino acids.

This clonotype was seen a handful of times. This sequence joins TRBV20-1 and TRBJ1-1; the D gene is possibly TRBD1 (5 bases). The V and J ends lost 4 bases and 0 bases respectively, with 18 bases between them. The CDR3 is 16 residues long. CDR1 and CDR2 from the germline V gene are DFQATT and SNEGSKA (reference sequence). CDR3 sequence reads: CSAKRLPGPMNTEAFF. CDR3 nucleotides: TGCAGTGCTAAACGACTACCGGGGCCTATGAACACTGAAGCTTTCTTT.

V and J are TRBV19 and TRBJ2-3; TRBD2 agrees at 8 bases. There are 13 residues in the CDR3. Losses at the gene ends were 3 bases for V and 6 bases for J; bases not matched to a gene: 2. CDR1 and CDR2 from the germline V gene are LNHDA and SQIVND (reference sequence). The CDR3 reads CASSISGGDTQYF. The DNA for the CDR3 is TGTGCCAGTAGTATTTCGGGGGGGGATACGCAGTATTTT. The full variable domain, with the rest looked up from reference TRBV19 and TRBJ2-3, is DGGITQSPKYLFRKEGQNVTLSCEQNLNHDAMYWYRQDPGQGLRLIYYSQIVNDFQKGDIAEGYSVSREKKESFPLTVTSAQKNPTAFYLCASSISGGDTQYFGPGTRLTVL.

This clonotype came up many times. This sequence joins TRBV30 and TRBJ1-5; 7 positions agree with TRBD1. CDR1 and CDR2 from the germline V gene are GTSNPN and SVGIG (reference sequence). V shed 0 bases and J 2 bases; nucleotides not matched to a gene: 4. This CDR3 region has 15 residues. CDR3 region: CAWSVGTVGNQPQHF. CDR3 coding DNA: TGTGCCTGGAGTGTTGGGACAGTCGGCAATCAGCCCCAGCATTTT.

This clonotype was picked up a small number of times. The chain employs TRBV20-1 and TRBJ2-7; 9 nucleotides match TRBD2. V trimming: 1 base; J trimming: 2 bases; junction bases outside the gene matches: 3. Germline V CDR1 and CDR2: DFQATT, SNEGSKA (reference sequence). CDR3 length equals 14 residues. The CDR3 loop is CSARGLAAAYEQYF. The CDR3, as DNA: TGCAGTGCTAGAGGACTAGCGGCAGCCTACGAGCAGTACTTC.

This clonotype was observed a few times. The CDR3 region is CASGTSSYNEQFF. CDR3 DNA sequence: TGTGCCAGCGGGACTAGCTCTTACAATGAGCAGTTCTTC. V is TRBV4-2 and J is TRBJ2-1; 9 bases map to TRBD2. The CDR3 covers 13 residues. CDR1 LGHNA and CDR2 YNFKEQ come from the germline V gene. With V trimmed by 8 bases and J by 4 bases, 3 bases remained unmatched.

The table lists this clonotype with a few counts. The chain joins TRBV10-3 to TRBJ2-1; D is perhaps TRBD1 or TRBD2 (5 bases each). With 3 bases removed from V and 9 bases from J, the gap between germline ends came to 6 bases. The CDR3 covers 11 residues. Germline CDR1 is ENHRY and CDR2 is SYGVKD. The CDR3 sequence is CAISDGGEQFF. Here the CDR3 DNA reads TGTGCCATCAGTGATGGGGGTGAGCAGTTCTTC.

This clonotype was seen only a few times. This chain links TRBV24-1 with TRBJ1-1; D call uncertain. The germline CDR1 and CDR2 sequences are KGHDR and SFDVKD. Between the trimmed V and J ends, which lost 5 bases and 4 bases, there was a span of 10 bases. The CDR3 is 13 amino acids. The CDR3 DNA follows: TGTGCCACCAGTGGTTGGGGAAGCACTGAAGCTTTCTTT. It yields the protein CATSGWGSTEAFF.